A single sample is the source of the 4 T cell receptor beta chains below, sequenced in a study of PD-L1 blockade in urothelial cancer. Time point here: pretreatment peripheral blood. Some clones are missing from TCRdb's copy, which holds only in-frame ones; the method was immunoSEQ multiplex PCR. The sample has 85,000 to 95,000 clones, roughly nine tenths seen once. The sequenced sample was PBMCs, obtained around atezolizumab (anti-PD-L1) treatment. The source is a woman aged 80 or older with urothelial cancer.

This clone was observed a few times. V gene TRBV14 combines with J gene TRBJ2-1; weak D call: TRBD2 (6 bases). V lost 2 bases and J lost 3, with 17 bases in between. Germline CDR1 and CDR2: SGHDN and FVKESK. The length of the CDR3 is 17 residues. The CDR3 DNA is TGTGCCAGCAGCCAAAGCATACGGCGGGGCTTCTACAATGAGCAGTTCTTC. It encodes CASSQSIRRGFYNEQFF.

The gene calls are TRBV19 and TRBJ2-1; 12 bases align to TRBD2. The CDR3 extends over 14 amino acids. Germline V lookup: CDR1 LNHDA, CDR2 SQIVND (reference sequence). V shed 4 bases and J 9 bases; nucleotides not matched to a gene: 4. CDR3: CASSTSGRAGEQFF. CDR3 nucleotides: TGTGCCAGTAGTACTAGCGGGAGGGCCGGTGAGCAGTTCTTC.

The chain uses TRBV6-1 and TRBJ2-1; 11 bases fit TRBD1. This CDR3 contains 15 residues. With 4 bases clipped from V and 7 bases from J, the junction kept 6 bases outside the gene matches. Germline assignment: CDR1 MNHNS and CDR2 SASEGT. This CDR3 reads CASSGTGGLGNEQFF. The CDR3 nucleotides read TGTGCCAGCAGTGGGACAGGGGGCCTGGGGAATGAGCAGTTCTTC.

The chain joins TRBV5-1 to TRBJ2-7; D is perhaps TRBD1 (5 bases). V lost 4 bases, J lost 2 bases, and 16 bases lay in between. This CDR3 region has 15 residues. Germline V gene sequence: CDR1 SGHRS, CDR2 YFSETQ. The CDR3 nucleotides read TGCGCCAGCAGCCCGAGAATAGGGGCGGCCTACGAGCAGTACTTC. Translated: CASSPRIGAAYEQYF.